The rows below give T cell receptor beta chains drawn from one sample of a study of T cell responses to AZD1222 COVID-19 vaccine. Generated by immunoSEQ multiplex PCR, the TCRdb table keeps only in-frame clones and is missing some. The table records about 110,000 clones, around 91% of them present only once. The sequencing here drew on peripheral blood, taken on day 0 of AZD1222 vaccination. The receptors come from an adult in good health. The CDR3 runs from the conserved cysteine through the conserved F or W. D genes are given only for firm matches. Expanded clones get a size class; other rows say once, few or many, or leave the size out.

>-|once|TRBJ2-1|TRBV5-4
TGTGCCAGCAGCTCTCGCTCATCAAATGAGCAGTTCTTC
CASSSRSSNEQFF
>-|-|TRBJ2-5|TRBV5-1
TGCGCCACACCCGGGACTTCGCCCCAAGAGACCCAGTACTTC
CATPGTSPQETQYF
>-|-|TRBJ2-7|TRBV16
TGTGCCAGCAGCCAACTAGGGGATTCCCCTTCTTACGAGCAGTACTTC
CASSQLGDSPSYEQYF
>-|-|TRBJ1-4|TRBV2
TGTGCCAGCAGTGATCTAAGACAGTCTAATGAAAAACTGTTTTTT
CASSDLRQSNEKLFF
>TRBD2|-|TRBJ2-7|TRBV7-8
TGTGCCAGCAGCCCTGGACTAGCGGGGCCTCGATCCTACGAGCAGTACTTC
CASSPGLAGPRSYEQYF
>-|-|TRBJ2-7|TRBV5-5
TGTGCCAGCAGCTCGAGCCACGGCTCCTCCTACGAGCAGTACTTC
CASSSSHGSSYEQYF
>-|-|TRBJ2-3|TRBV5-4
TGTGCCAGCAGCCCCGTGGGCGGTACAGATACGCAGTATTTT
CASSPVGGTDTQYF
>-|once|TRBJ2-3|TRBV9
TGTGCCAGCAGCGCCACGACTCATACGCAGTATTTT
CASSATTHTQYF
>-|-|TRBJ2-3|TRBV6-4
TGTGCCAGCAGTTTTGACAGCTCAAACACAGATACGCAGTATTTT
CASSFDSSNTDTQYF
>TRBD1|-|TRBJ2-1|TRBV27
TGTGCCAGCAGCCCATTAGAGGTGACAGGGGGTGGTGAGCAGTTCTTC
CASSPLEVTGGGEQFF
>-|-|TRBJ1-1|TRBV7-2
TGTGCCAGCAGCGAAACCAGGGGGAACACTGAAGCTTTCTTT
CASSETRGNTEAFF
>-|-|TRBJ2-4|TRBV5-6
TGTGCCAGCAGCTTGTCCGGCGGAGCAACGTTTCAGTACTTC
CASSLSGGATFQYF
>TRBD1|-|TRBJ2-1|TRBV7-2
TGTGCCAGCAGCTTAATCTGGACAGGGGGCAATGAGCAGTTCTTC
CASSLIWTGGNEQFF
>TRBD2|-|TRBJ2-1|TRBV5-6
TGTGCCAGCAGCTTGCCGGGGGGGTCCGGCAATGAGCAGTTCTTC
CASSLPGGSGNEQFF
>-|-|TRBJ1-2|TRBV6-5
TGTGCCAGCAGTTACTCACAGAAATACTATGGCTACACCTTC
CASSYSQKYYGYTF
>-|-|TRBJ1-5|TRBV19
TGTGCCACCACGGGGGGAGGCAATCAGCCCCAGCATTTT
CATTGGGNQPQHF